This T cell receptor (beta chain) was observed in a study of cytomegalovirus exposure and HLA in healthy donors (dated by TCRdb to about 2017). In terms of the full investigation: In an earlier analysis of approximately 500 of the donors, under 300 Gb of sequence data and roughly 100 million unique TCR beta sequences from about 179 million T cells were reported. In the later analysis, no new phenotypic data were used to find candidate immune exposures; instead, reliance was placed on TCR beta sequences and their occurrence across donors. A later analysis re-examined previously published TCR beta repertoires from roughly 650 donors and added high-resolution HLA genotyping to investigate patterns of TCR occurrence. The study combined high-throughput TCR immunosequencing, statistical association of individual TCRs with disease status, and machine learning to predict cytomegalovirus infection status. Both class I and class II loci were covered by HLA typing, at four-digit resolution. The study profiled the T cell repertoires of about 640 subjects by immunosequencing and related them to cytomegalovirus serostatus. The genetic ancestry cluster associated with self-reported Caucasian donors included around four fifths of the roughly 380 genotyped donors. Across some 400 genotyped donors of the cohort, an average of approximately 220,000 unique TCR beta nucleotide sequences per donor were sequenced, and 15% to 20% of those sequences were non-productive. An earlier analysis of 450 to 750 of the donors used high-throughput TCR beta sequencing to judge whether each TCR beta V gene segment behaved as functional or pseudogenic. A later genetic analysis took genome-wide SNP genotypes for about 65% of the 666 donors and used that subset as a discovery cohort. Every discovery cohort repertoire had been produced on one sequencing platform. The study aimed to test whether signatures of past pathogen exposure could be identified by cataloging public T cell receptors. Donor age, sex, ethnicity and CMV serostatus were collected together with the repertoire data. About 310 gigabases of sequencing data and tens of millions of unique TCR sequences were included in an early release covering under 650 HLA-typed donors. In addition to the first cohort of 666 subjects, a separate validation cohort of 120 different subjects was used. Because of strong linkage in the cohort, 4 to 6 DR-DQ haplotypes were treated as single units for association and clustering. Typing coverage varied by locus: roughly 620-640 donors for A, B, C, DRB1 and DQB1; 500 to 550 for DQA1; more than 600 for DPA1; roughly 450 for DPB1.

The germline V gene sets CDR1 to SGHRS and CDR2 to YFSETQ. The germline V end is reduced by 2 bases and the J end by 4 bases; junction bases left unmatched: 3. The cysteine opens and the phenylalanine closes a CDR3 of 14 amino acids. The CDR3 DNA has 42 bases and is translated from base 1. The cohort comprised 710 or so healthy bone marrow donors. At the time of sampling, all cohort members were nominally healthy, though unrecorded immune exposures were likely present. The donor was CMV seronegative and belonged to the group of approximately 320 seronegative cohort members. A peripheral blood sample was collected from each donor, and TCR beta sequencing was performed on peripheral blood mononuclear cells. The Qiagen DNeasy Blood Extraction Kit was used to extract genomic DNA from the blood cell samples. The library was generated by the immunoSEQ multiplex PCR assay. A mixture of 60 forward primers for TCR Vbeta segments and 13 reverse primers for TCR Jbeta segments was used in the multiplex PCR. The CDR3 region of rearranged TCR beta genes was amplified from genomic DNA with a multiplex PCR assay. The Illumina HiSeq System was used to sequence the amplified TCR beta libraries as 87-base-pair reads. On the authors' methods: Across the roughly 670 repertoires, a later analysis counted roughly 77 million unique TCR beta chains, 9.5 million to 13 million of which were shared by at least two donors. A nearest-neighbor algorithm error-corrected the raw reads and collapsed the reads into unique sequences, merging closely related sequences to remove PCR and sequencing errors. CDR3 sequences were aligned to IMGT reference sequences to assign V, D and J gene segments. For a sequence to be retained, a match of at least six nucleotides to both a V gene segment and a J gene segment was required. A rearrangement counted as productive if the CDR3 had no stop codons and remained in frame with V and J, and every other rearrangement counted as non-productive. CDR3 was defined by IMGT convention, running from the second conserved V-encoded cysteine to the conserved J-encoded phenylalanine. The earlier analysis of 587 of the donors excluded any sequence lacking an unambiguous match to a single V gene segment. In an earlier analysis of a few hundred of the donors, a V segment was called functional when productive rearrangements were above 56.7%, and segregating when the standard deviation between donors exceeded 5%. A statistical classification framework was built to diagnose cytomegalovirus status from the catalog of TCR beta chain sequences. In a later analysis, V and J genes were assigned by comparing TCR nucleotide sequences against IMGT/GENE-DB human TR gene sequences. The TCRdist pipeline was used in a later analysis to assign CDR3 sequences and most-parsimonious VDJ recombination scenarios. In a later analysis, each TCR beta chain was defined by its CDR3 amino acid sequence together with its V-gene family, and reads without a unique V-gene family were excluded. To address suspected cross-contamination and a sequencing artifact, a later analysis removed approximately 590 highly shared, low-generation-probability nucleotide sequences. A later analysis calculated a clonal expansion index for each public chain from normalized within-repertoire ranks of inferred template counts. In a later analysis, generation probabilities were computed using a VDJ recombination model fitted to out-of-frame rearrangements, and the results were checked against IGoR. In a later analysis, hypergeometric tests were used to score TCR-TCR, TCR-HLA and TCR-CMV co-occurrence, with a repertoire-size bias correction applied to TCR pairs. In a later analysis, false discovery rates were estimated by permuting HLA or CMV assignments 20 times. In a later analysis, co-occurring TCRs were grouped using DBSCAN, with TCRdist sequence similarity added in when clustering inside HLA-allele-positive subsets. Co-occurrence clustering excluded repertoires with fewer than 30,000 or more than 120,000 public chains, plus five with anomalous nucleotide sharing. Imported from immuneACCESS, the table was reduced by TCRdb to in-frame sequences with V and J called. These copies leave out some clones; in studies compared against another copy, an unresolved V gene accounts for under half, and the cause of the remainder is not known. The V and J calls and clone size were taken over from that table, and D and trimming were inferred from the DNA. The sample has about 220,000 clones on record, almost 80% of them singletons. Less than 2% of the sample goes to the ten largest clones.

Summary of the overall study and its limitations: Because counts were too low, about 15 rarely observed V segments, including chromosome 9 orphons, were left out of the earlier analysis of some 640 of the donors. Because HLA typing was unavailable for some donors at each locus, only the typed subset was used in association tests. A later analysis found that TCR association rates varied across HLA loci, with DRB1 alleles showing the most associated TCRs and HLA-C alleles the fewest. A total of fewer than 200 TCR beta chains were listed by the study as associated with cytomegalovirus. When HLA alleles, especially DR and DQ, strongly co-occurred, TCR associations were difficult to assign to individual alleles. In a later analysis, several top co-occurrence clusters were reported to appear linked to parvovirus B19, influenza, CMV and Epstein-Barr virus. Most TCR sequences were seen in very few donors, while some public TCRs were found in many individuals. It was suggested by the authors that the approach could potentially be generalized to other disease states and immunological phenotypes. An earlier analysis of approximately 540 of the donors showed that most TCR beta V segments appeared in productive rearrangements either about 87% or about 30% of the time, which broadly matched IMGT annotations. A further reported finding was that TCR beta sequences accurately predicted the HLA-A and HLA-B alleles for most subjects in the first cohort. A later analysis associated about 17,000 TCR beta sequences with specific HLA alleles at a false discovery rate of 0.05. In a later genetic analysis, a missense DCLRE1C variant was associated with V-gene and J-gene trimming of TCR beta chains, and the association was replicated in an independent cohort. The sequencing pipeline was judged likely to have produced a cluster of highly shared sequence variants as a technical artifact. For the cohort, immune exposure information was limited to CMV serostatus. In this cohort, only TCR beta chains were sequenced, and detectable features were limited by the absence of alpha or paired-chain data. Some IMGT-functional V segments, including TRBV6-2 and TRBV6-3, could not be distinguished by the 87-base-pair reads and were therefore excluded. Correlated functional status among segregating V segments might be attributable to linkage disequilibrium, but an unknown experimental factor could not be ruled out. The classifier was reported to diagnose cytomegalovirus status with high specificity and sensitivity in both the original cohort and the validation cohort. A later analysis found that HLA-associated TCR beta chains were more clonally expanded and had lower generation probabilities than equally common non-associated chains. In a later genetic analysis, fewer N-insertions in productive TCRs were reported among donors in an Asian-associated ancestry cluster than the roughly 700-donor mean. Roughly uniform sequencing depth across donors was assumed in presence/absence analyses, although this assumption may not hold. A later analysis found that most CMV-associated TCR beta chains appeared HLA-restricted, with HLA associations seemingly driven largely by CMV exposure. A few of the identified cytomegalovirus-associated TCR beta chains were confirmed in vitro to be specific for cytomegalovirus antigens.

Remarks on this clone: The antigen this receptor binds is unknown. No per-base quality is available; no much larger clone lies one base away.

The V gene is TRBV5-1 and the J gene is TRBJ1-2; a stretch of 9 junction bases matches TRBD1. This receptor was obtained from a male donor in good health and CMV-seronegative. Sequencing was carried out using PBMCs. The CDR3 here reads CASSFDRGVYGYTF. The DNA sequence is TGCGCCAGCAGCTTCGACAGGGGGGTCTATGGCTACACCTTC. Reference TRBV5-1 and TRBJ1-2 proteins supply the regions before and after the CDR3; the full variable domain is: KAGVTQTPRYLIKTRGQQVTLSCSPISGHRSVSWYQQTPGQGLQFLFEYFSETQRNKGNFPGRFSGRQFSNSRSEMNVSTLELGDSALYLCASSFDRGVYGYTFGSGTRLTVV.